These T cell receptor beta chains were read from a single sample in a study of cytomegalovirus exposure and HLA in healthy donors. This table comes from immunoSEQ multiplex PCR, and its TCRdb copy is limited to in-frame clones, with some not included. The data hold under 250,000 clones, with roughly 84% observed a single time. Sequencing was performed on PBMCs. Every receptor here comes from a woman in her late teens or twenties in good health and CMV-seropositive. Both conserved end residues are part of each CDR3. The D gene is left open where the match is weak. Clone size appears in some rows only: once, few, many, or a class for an expanded clone.

J	D	size	V	CDR3	DNA
TRBJ1-1	.	.	TRBV30	CAWRRPNTEAFF	TGTGCCTGGAGGAGGCCGAACACTGAAGCTTTCTTT
TRBJ1-2	TRBD1	once	TRBV19	CASSMGGDSYGYTF	TGTGCCAGTAGCATGGGCGGGGACAGCTATGGCTACACCTTC
TRBJ2-7	TRBD2	.	TRBV6-4	CASSTSGSGGYEQYF	TGTGCCAGCAGTACTAGCGGGAGTGGTGGGTACGAGCAGTACTTC
TRBJ2-1	.	few	TRBV25-1	CASSERQNNEQFF	TGTGCCAGCAGTGAACGACAGAACAATGAGCAGTTCTTC
TRBJ2-1	.	.	TRBV4-1	CASSQDRGVEQFF	TGCGCCAGCAGCCAAGATAGGGGTGTCGAGCAGTTCTTC
TRBJ1-5	.	.	TRBV19	CASSLDRYSNQPQHF	TGTGCCAGTAGTCTGGACAGATATAGCAATCAGCCCCAGCATTTT
TRBJ2-7	TRBD2	.	TRBV6-1	CASSQGTSGSYEQYF	TGTGCCAGCAGTCAAGGGACTAGCGGTTCCTACGAGCAGTACTTC
TRBJ2-2	TRBD2	.	TRBV6-5	CASTQQGGDTGELFF	TGTGCCAGCACCCAGCAGGGAGGGGACACCGGGGAGCTGTTTTTT
TRBJ2-2	.	few	TRBV19	CASSPYGGTGELFF	TGTGCCAGTAGTCCATACGGCGGGACCGGGGAGCTGTTTTTT
TRBJ1-1	TRBD1	.	TRBV5-4	CASYRTGLFTEAFF	TGTGCCAGCTACCGGACAGGGCTCTTCACTGAAGCTTTCTTT
TRBJ2-1	.	.	TRBV19	CASSPGQFSYNEQFF	TGTGCCAGTAGCCCCGGACAGTTCTCCTACAATGAGCAGTTCTTC
TRBJ1-5	TRBD1	.	TRBV27	CASSDRGRQPQHF	TGTGCCAGCTCAGACAGGGGGCGTCAGCCCCAGCATTTT
TRBJ2-1	.	.	TRBV30	CAWTGYNEQFF	TGTGCCTGGACAGGTTACAATGAGCAGTTCTTC
TRBJ1-3	.	.	TRBV19	CATLPGFAAGNTIYF	TGTGCCACCCTGCCGGGGTTTGCGGCTGGAAACACCATATATTTT
TRBJ2-2	TRBD1	.	TRBV27	CASSLNPGGQGGTGELFF	TGTGCCAGCAGTTTAAACCCCGGAGGACAGGGGGGCACCGGGGAGCTGTTTTTT
TRBJ2-5	TRBD2	.	TRBV10-3	CAISEAGPGGETQYF	TGTGCCATCAGTGAGGCGGGGCCGGGGGGGGAGACCCAGTACTTC
TRBJ1-4	.	.	TRBV9	CASSGSGARKTNEKLFF	TGTGCCAGCAGCGGCTCAGGGGCACGGAAAACTAATGAAAAACTGTTTTTT
TRBJ2-7	TRBD2	.	TRBV14	CASSRLLAAISYEQYF	TGTGCCAGCAGTCGTCTACTAGCGGCAATCTCCTACGAGCAGTACTTC
TRBJ2-7	TRBD1	.	TRBV5-5	CASRLGQGESYEQYF	TGTGCCAGCAGGTTAGGGCAGGGGGAGAGCTACGAGCAGTACTTC
TRBJ2-7	TRBD1	.	TRBV7-9	CASSVGGTRSYEQYF	TGTGCCAGCAGCGTAGGGGGCACCCGCTCCTACGAGCAGTACTTC
TRBJ1-5	TRBD1	.	TRBV6-5	CASSPGTGGHQPQHF	TGTGCCAGCAGTCCCGGGACAGGGGGACACCAGCCCCAGCATTTT
TRBJ2-1	.	.	TRBV12-5	CASEPGLYNEQFF	TGTGCTAGTGAACCGGGACTCTACAATGAGCAGTTCTTC
TRBJ2-1	.	.	TRBV7-3	CASSSRTRGSYNEQFF	TGTGCCAGCAGCTCCCGGACCCGAGGGTCCTACAATGAGCAGTTCTTC
TRBJ2-1	TRBD1	.	TRBV9	CASSPTGGPTYNEQFF	TGTGCCAGCAGCCCCACAGGGGGCCCTACCTACAATGAGCAGTTCTTC
TRBJ2-1	.	.	TRBV2	CASSEVSYNEQFF	TGTGCCAGCAGTGAAGTCTCGTACAATGAGCAGTTCTTC
TRBJ1-3	.	.	TRBV5-4	CASSQPNLASGNTIYF	TGTGCCAGCAGCCAACCTAACCTCGCGTCTGGAAACACCATATATTTT